This T cell receptor beta chain was recorded in a study of CD8+ T cells in alopecia areata. In the study overall: The study gave treated patients oral tofacitinib at 5 to 10 mg twice daily.

Whole-study findings and limits: Relative to normal scalp, lesional scalp, especially alopecia totalis/universalis, showed higher clonality. Resident alphabeta T cells of normal skin are also sequenced in scalp samples.

As to this clone: Antigen unknown.

V lost 4 bases to trimming and J lost 1 base; unmatched junction nucleotides: 11. CDR1 is SGHRS, CDR2 YFSETQ, per germline. The CDR3 extends over 17 amino acids. TCR sequencing used cDNA made by reverse transcription of extracted RNA. The table came from immunoSEQ multiplex PCR; TCRdb's copy has only in-frame clones and leaves some out. Found here are 140,000 to 150,000 clones, under 60% of them singletons; the top ten hold 5% to 7%. Punch biopsies of lesional scalp, plus peripheral blood, were taken from alopecia areata patients. Sequenced here: CD4+ T cells sorted from blood, sampled at week 0. The chain has TRBV5-1 and TRBJ2-7; TRBD2 aligns across 10 bases. The receptor was isolated from a human donor with alopecia areata. CDR3 in DNA: TGCGCCAGCAGCCAGGCAATGCTAGCGGGGGCTTCCTACGAGCAGTACTTC. Protein: CASSQAMLAGASYEQYF.